This TCR beta chain was retrieved from a study of post-analysis software for immune sequencing data. Turning to this clonotype: The antigen remains unidentified.

With V trimmed by 0 bases and J by 5 bases, 8 bases remained unmatched. The CDR3 runs to 16 residues. Germline V gene sequence: CDR1 LGHNA, CDR2 YNFKEQ. General study results and limits: About five TRBV segments appeared more often in patients than in controls, and TRBV5-6, TRBV5-1 and TRBV20-1 were among these.

Unique molecular identifiers were carried by the TCR beta cDNA libraries. Using its own MiXCR run on the PCR reads, TCRdb lists one record per CDR3 protein. Altogether about 540,000 distinct CDR3 sequences are present, around 34% being singletons, with the ten largest covering approximately 5.4%. The sequenced sample was blood. This TCR was sampled from a girl between 2 and 17 years old with multiple sclerosis. The chain employs TRBV4-2 and TRBJ2-5, with 8 bases aligning to TRBD1. CDR3 DNA: TGTGCCAGCAGCCAAGAGGACCGACAGGGGATGGAGACCCAGTACTTC. It yields the protein CASSQEDRQGMETQYF.